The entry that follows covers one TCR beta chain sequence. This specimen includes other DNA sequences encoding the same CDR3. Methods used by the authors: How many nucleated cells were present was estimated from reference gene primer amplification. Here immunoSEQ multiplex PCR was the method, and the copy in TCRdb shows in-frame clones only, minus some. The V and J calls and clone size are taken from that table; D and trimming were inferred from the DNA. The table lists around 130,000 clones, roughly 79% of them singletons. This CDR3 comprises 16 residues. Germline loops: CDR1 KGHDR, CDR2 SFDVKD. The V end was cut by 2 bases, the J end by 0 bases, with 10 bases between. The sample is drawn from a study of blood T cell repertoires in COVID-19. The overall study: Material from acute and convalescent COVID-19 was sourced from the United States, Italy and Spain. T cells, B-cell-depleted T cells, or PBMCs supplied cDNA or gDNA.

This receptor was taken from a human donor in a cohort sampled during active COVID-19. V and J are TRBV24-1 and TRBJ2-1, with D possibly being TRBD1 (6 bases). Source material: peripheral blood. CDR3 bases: TGTGCCACCAGTGATTCGGACAGTTTCTCCTACAATGAGCAGTTCTTC. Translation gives CATSDSDSFSYNEQFF.